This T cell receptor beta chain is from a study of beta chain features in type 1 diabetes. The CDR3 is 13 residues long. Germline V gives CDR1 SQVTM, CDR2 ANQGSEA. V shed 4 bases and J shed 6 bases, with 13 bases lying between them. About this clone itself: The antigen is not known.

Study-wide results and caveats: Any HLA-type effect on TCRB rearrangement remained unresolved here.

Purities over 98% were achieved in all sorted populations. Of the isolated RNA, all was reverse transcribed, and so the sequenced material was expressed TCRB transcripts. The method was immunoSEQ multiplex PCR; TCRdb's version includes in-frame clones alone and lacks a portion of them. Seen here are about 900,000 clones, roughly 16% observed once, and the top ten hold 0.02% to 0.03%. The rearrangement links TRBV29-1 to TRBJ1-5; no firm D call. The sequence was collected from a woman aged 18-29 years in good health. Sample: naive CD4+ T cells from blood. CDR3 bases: TGCAGCGTTGTGATTGCGCAAGGTCAGCCCCAGCATTTT. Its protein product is CSVVIAQGQPQHF.